This T cell receptor (beta chain) was sequenced for a study of sequential checkpoint blockade in melanoma (dated by TCRdb to the late 2010s). For the study in its entirety: In a 1:1 randomization, patients received either first-line nivolumab then ipilimumab (arm A) or ipilimumab then nivolumab (arm B). Maintenance nivolumab was given following each of the two trial sequences. TCRbeta immunosequencing was performed on DNA from around 96 pretreatment melanoma tumor samples. About 76% of the matched pre- and post-treatment tumor biopsy pairs came from the same lesion. Some 20 patients had matched tumor biopsies taken before treatment and at week 13, after single-agent nivolumab (arm A) or ipilimumab (arm B).

The CDR3 numbers 14 residues from cysteine through phenylalanine. Just the 42-base CDR3 DNA is kept, in frame starting at base 1. CDR1 and CDR2 were assigned from the germline V gene as MNHGY and SAAAGT. The trim is 2 bases for V and 6 bases for J, with a gap of 14 bases between the germline ends. TCRbeta CDR3 regions were immunosequenced from genomic DNA with the immunoSEQ Assay. Prior to high-throughput sequencing, genomic DNA was amplified by bias-controlled multiplex PCR. In the authors' own workflow: To quantify the absolute abundance of each unique TCRbeta CDR3 region, the sequences were collapsed and filtered. Clonality, defined as 1 minus Pielou's evenness, was calculated using only productive rearrangements. To compute tumor T-cell fraction, TCRbeta template counts were normalized to usable DNA, with usable DNA estimated from several housekeeping genes. A previously published method was used to identify clones whose frequencies were significantly greater in on-treatment samples than in baseline samples. The table comes from immuneACCESS by way of TCRdb, which keeps in-frame sequences with V and J called. Part of the clones is missing from these tables; in studies checked, under half for an unresolved V gene and the rest for unknown reasons. Clonal size and the V and J genes are those of that table, whereas D and trimming came from the DNA. This sample gives roughly 950 clones in total; less than 30% of them show up just once. Of the sample, under 15% falls within the top ten clones.

What the study reported, not specific to this receptor: Tumor T-cell fraction and clonality correlated with PD-L1 staining and CD8+ T-cell counts but not with mutational load. Small sample sizes and reduced statistical power limited the analyses of tumor T-cell fraction within each arm. Patients with increases in tumor T-cell fraction and clonality by week 13 were approximately 30 times more likely to achieve clinical benefit. In the nivolumab-first arm (arm A), an association was found between pretreatment tumor TIL clonality and response (P = .04). The model for predicting response that combines TCR metrics with mutation burden needs to be validated in larger, independent patient cohorts.

This sample's treatment or condition label indicates: randomized to nivolumab then ipilimumab (arm A) or the reverse (arm B). None of the trial patients had been given prior DNA-damaging chemotherapy. The samples were obtained from melanoma patients enrolled in CheckMate 064, an open-label, randomized phase II trial testing sequential checkpoint blockade. Genomic DNA from formalin-fixed paraffin-embedded (FFPE) tissue samples served as the input for tumor TCR sequencing. This clone has a handful of counts. The antigen it recognizes is unknown. Per-nucleotide qualities are absent, and no much larger clonotype sits a single base away.

Recombination joined TRBV6-8 with TRBJ2-7, with the D gene not clear enough to name. The sequence was collected from a human donor with melanoma. This specimen consisted of tumor tissue (inferred from file names), obtained from a patient given nivolumab and ipilimumab in sequence. The CDR3 has the sequence CASSYGGSWGEQYF. The DNA sequence follows: TGTGCCAGCAGTTACGGTGGTAGCTGGGGCGAGCAGTACTTC.